This T cell receptor (beta chain) was captured in a study of blood T cell repertoires in COVID-19. The table came from immunoSEQ multiplex PCR; TCRdb's copy has only in-frame clones and leaves some out. The sample lists about 100,000 clones; roughly 84% were seen once. The CDR3 has 13 amino acids. The chain employs TRBV12-2 and TRBJ2-2; the D segment call TRBD1 is taken from the table without a DNA check. TRBV12-2 constitutes a pseudogene. The sequencing sample was made of peripheral blood. The TCR sequence derives from a human donor in a cohort sampled during active COVID-19. CDR3 amino acids: CAARGPNTGELFF. For the CDR3, the DNA is TGTGCTGCCAGGGGACCGAACACCGGGGAGCTGTTTTTT.